A single T cell receptor (beta chain) is shown here with its context. No antigen is known for it. This CDR3 contains 14 residues. The V segment lost 5 bases and the J segment 2 bases; nucleotides outside the gene matches: 3. Germline V gene data show CDR1 as LNHDA and CDR2 as SQIVND (reference sequence). The study ran its PCR with 60 Vbeta and 13 Jbeta primers. Generated by immunoSEQ multiplex PCR, the TCRdb table keeps only in-frame clones and is missing some. The sample lists 150,000 to 200,000 clones; roughly 77% were seen once. The data are from a study of cytomegalovirus exposure and HLA in healthy donors. General study results and limits: Sequencing likely caused a cluster of highly shared sequence variants. Segments of the TCR beta V type were, in most cases, productive about 87% or about 30% of the time in an earlier analysis.

What was sequenced was PBMCs. The receptor's source is a woman in her 50s in good health and CMV-seronegative. The chain recombines TRBV19 with TRBJ2-1; 7 nucleotides line up with TRBD1. DNA for the CDR3: TGTGCCAGTAGTGGGCAGGGGGCCTACAATGAGCAGTTCTTC. It encodes CASSGQGAYNEQFF.